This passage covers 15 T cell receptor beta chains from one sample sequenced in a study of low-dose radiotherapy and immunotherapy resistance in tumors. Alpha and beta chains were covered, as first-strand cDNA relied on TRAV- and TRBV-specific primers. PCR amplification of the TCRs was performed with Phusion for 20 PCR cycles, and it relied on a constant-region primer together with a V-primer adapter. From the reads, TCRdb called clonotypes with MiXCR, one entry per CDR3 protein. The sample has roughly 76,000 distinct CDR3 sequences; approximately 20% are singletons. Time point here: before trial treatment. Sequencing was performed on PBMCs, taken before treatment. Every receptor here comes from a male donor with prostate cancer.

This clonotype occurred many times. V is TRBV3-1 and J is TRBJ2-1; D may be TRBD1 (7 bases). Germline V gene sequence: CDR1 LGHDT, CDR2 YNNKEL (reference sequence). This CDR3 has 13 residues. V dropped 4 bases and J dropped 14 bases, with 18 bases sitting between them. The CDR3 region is CASSLTNRGGEFF. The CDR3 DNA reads TGTGCCAGCAGCCTCACGAACAGGGGCGGGGAGTTCTTC.

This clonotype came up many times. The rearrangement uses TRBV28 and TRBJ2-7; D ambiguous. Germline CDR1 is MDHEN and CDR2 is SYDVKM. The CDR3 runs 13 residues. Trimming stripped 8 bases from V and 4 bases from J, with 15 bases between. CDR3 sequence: CASLKADRYEQYF. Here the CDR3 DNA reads TGTGCCAGCCTAAAGGCAGATCGGTACGAGCAGTACTTC.

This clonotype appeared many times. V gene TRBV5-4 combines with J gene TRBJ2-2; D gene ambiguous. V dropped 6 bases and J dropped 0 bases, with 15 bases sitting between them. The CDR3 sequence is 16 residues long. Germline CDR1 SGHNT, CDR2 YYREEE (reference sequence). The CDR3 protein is CASTTGDFSNTGELFF. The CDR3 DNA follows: TGTGCCAGCACCACTGGAGACTTTTCGAACACCGGGGAGCTGTTTTTT.

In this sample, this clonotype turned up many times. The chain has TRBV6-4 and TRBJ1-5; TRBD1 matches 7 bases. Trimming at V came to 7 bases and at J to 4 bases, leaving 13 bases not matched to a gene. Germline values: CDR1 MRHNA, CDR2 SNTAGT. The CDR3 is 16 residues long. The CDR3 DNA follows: TGTGCCAGCATTTGTTTGAGGACAGGAGGAAATCAGCCCCAGCATTTT. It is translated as CASICLRTGGNQPQHF.

The CDR3 DNA sequence: TGTGCCAGCAGTTCGGGACAGGGTTTAAGTACTGAAGCTTTCTTT. Translated: CASSSGQGLSTEAFF. This rearrangement joins TRBV28 to TRBJ1-1, with 9 positions matching TRBD1. This CDR3 contains 15 residues. CDR1 and CDR2 from the germline V gene are MDHEN and SYDVKM. V shed 4 bases and J 5 bases; nucleotides not matched to a gene: 8.

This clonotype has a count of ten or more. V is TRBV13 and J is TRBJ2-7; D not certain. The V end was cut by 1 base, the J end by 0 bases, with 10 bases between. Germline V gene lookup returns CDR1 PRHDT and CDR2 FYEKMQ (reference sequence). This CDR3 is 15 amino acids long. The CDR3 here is CASSLEGRNSYEQYF. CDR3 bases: TGTGCCAGCAGCTTAGAAGGCAGGAACTCCTACGAGCAGTACTTC. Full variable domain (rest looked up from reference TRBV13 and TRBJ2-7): AAGVIQSPRHLIKEKRETATLKCYPIPRHDTVYWYQQGPGQDPQFLISFYEKMQSDKGSIPDRFSAQQFSDYHSELNMSSLELGDSALYFCASSLEGRNSYEQYFGPGTRLTVT.

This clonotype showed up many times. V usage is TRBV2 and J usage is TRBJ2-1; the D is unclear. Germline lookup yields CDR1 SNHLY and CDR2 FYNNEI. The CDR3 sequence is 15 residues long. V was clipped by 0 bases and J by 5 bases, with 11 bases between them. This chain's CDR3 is CASSEAPYGNNEQFF. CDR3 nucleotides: TGTGCCAGCAGTGAAGCGCCTTACGGAAACAATGAGCAGTTCTTC. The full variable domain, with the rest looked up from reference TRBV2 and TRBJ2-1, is EPEVTQTPSHQVTQMGQEVILRCVPISNHLYFYWYRQILGQKVEFLVSFYNNEISEKSEIFDDQFSVERPDGSNFTLKIRSTKLEDSAMYFCASSEAPYGNNEQFFGPGTRLTVL.

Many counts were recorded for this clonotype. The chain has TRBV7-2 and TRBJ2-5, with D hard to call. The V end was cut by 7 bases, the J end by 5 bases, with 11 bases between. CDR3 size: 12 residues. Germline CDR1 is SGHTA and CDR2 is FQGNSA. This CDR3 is CASTPSRETQYF. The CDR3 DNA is TGTGCCAGCACCCCCAGCAGGGAGACCCAGTACTTC.

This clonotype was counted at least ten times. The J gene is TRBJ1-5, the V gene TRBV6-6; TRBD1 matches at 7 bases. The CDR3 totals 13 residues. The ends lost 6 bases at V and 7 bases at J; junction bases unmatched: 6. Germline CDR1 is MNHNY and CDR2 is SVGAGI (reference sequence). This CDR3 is CASRRQGGQPQHF. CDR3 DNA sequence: TGTGCCAGCAGAAGACAGGGTGGACAGCCCCAGCATTTT.

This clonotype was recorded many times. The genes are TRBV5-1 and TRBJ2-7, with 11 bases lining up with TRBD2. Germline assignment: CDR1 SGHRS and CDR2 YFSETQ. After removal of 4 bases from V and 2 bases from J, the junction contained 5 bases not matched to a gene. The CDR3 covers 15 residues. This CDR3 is CASSDTSGSPYEQYF. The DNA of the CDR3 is TGCGCCAGCAGCGATACTAGCGGGAGTCCCTACGAGCAGTACTTC.

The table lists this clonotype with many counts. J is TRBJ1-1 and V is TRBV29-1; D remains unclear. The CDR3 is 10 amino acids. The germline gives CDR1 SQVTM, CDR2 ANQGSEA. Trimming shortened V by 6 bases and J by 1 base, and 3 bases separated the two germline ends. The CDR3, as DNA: TGCAGCGTGAGGAACACTGAAGCTTTCTTT. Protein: CSVRNTEAFF. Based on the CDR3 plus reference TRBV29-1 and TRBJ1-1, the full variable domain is SAVISQKPSRDICQRGTSLTIQCQVDSQVTMMFWYRQQPGQSLTLIATANQGSEATYESGFVIDKFPISRPNLTFSTLTVSNMSPEDSSIYLCSVRNTEAFFGQGTRLTVV.

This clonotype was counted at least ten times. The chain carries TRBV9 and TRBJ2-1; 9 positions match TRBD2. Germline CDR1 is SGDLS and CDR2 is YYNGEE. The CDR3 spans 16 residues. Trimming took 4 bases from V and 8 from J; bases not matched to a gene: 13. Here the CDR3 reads CASSFPRGGAFDEQFF. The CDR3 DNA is TGTGCCAGCAGCTTTCCCCGCGGGGGGGCCTTTGATGAGCAGTTCTTC.

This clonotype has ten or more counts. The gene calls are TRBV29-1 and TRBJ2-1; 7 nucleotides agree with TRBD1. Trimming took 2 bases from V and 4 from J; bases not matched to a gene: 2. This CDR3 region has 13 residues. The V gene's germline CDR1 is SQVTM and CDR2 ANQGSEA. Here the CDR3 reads CSVETTGYNEQFF. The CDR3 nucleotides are TGCAGCGTTGAAACGACAGGGTACAATGAGCAGTTCTTC.

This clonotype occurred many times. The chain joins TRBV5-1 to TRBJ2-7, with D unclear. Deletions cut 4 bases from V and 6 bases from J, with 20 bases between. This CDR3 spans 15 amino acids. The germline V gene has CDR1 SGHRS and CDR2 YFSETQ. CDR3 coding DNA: TGCGCCAGCAGCCTGAGTCTGGCCCTCAGGAGCGAGCAGTACTTC. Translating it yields CASSLSLALRSEQYF.

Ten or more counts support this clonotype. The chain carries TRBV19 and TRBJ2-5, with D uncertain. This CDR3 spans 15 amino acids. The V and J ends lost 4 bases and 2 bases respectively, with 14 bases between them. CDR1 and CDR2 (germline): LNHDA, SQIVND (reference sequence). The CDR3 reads CASSRVRQVQETQYF. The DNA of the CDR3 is TGTGCCAGTAGTAGGGTTCGGCAAGTTCAAGAGACCCAGTACTTC.